One and the same sample provided the 12 T cell receptor beta chains below, sequenced in a study of CXCR3-negative and CXCR3-positive naive CD8 T cells. Study results and limitations: More hydrophobic TRB CDR3s occurred in CXCR3-positive than in CXCR3-negative naive cells.

The method, 5' RACE with UMI labels, was used to prepare the TRB cDNA libraries. TCRdb derives one entry per CDR3 protein from the 5' RACE reads, leaving out DNA. With 150,000 to 180,000 distinct CDR3 sequences in the sample, the ten largest clones hold just under 0.5%. The antigens these receptors bind are not known. The sequencing sample was made of naive CXCR3+ CD8+ T cells from blood. Subset reported: CD45RO-CCR7+CD27+CD95- naive CD8+ T cells expressing CXCR3 (TNR3+). These receptors originate from a human donor in good health. Some clones in this sample may be carry-over from other donors' samples.

The chain employs TRBV5-4 and TRBJ2-5; TCRdb's assignment of TRBD1 cannot be checked, as there is no DNA. The CDR3 has 13 residues. Germline CDR1 reads SGHNT; CDR2 reads YYREEE (reference sequence). CDR3 residues: CASSRASQETQYF.

The chain recombines TRBV28 with TRBJ2-7; the D call from TCRdb, TRBD1, cannot be confirmed without DNA. The CDR3 has 16 amino acids. Germline values: CDR1 MDHEN, CDR2 SYDVKM. CDR3 amino acids: CASSLWGRGVGYEQYF.

V and J are TRBV29-1 and TRBJ2-7. CDR1 is SQVTM, CDR2 ANQGSEA, per germline. There are 13 residues in the CDR3. CDR3: CSAIFHGSYEQYF.

The rearrangement links TRBV7-9 to TRBJ2-7. CDR3 size: 13 residues. Germline-derived CDR1 and CDR2 are SEHNR and FQNEAQ (reference sequence). The CDR3: CASSLGSFGEQYF.

This chain uses TRBV5-1 with TRBJ1-1. The CDR3 runs 13 residues. The germline gives CDR1 SGHRS, CDR2 YFSETQ. The CDR3 sequence: CASSLVGLDEAFF.

J is TRBJ2-1 and V is TRBV30; without DNA, the TCRdb call of TRBD1 cannot be checked. The germline V gene has CDR1 GTSNPN and CDR2 SVGIG (reference sequence). The CDR3 sequence is 14 residues long. The CDR3 here is CAWGGTGVYNEQFF.

The rearrangement links TRBV29-1 to TRBJ1-1; TCRdb lists TRBD1, though no DNA is available to test this call. There are 12 residues in the CDR3. CDR1 and CDR2 (germline): SQVTM, ANQGSEA. This chain's CDR3 is CSTPTQLKGAFF.

The chain has TRBV6-2 or TRBV6-3 and TRBJ2-2. The length of the CDR3 is 15 residues. Germline loops: CDR1 MNHEY, CDR2 SVGEGT. The CDR3 protein is CASSYWAGNTGELFF.

The chain employs TRBV2 and TRBJ2-1; TCRdb's D call of TRBD1 is untestable without DNA. CDR1 is SNHLY, CDR2 FYNNEI, per germline. The CDR3 runs 15 residues. The CDR3 sequence: CASSVQGQPYNEQFF.

J is TRBJ2-3 and V is TRBV7-6; TCRdb selects TRBD1, and the lack of DNA leaves this call unchecked. CDR3 length: 15 residues. The germline CDR1 and CDR2 sequences are SGHVS and FNYEAQ. The CDR3 loop reads CASSSGGRATDTQYF. Full variable domain (missing parts from reference TRBV7-6 and TRBJ2-3): GAGVSQSPRYKVTKRGQDVALRCDPISGHVSLYWYRQALGQGPEFLTYFNYEAQQDKSGLPNDRFSAERPEGSISTLTIQRTEQRDSAMYRCASSSGGRATDTQYFGPGTRLTVL.

This sequence joins TRBV19 and TRBJ1-2. There are 15 residues in the CDR3. Looked up from germline, CDR1 is LNHDA and CDR2 is SQIVND (reference sequence). The chain's CDR3 is CASGKAAGPHYGYTF.

The rearrangement links TRBV29-1 to TRBJ2-1; TCRdb returns TRBD2, unconfirmable since there is no DNA. Germline lookup yields CDR1 SQVTM and CDR2 ANQGSEA. The CDR3 spans 12 residues. The CDR3 sequence: CSVVWLAGEQFF.